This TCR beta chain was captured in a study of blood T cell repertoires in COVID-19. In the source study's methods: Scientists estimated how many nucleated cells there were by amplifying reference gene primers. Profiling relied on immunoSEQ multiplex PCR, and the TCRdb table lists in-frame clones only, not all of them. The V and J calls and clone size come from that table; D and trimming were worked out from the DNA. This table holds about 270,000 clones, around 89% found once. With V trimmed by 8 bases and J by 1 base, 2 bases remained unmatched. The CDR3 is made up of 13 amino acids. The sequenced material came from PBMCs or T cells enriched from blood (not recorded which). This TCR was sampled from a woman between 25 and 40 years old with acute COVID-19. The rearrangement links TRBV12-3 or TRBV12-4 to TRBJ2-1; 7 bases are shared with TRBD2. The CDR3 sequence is CASLAVSYNEQFF. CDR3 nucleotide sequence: TGTGCCAGCCTAGCGGTATCCTACAATGAGCAGTTCTTC.